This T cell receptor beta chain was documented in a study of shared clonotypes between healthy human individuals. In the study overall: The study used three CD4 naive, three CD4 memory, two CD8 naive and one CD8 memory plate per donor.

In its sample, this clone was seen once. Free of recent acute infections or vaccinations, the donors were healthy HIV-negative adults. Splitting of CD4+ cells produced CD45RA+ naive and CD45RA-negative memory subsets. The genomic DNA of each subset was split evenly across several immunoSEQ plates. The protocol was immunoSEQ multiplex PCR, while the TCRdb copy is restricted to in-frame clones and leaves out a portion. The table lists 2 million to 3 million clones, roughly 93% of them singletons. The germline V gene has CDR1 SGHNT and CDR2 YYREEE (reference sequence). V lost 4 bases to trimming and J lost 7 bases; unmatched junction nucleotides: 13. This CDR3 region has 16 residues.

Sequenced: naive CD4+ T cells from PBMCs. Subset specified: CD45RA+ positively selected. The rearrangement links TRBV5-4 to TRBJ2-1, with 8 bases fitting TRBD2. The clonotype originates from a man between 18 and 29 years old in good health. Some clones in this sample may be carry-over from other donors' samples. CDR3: CASSQVSAGEGNEQFF. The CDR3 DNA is TGTGCCAGCAGCCAAGTCTCAGCGGGAGAGGGGAATGAGCAGTTCTTC.